This TCR beta chain was captured by sequencing in a study of T cell responses to AZD1222 COVID-19 vaccine. V was pared by 3 bases and J by 6 bases, with 9 bases of the junction left unmatched. Germline CDR1 and CDR2: MGHRA and YSYEKL. This CDR3 spans 15 amino acids. Data came from immunoSEQ multiplex PCR; TCRdb stores just in-frame clones and leaves some out. The table records roughly 100,000 clones, approximately 90% of them present only once. The chain links TRBV4-1 to TRBJ2-7, with 9 bases identical to TRBD1. This material consisted of peripheral blood, taken on day 0 of AZD1222 vaccination. This receptor was identified in an adult in good health. The CDR3 DNA sequence: TGCGCCAGCAGCCATCCGGGACAGGGTGCGAGCGAGCAGTACTTC. Protein product: CASSHPGQGASEQYF.